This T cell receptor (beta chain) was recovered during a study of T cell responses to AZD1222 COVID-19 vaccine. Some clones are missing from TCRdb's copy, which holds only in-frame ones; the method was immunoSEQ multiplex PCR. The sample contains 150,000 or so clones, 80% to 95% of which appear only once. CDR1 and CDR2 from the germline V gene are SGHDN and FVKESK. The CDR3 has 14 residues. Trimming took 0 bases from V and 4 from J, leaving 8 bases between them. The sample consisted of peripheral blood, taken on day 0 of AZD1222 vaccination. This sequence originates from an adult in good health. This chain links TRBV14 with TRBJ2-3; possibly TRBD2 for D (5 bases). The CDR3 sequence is CASSQERVADTQYF. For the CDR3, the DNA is TGTGCCAGCAGCCAAGAGCGGGTTGCAGATACGCAGTATTTT.